This TCR beta chain was recovered during a study of T cell changes during pregnancy in multiple sclerosis. Using immunoSEQ multiplex PCR, the repertoire was profiled, and TCRdb retains in-frame clones only, with some absent. This sample has around 30,000 clones, with more than 90% found just once. CDR3 length: 15 amino acids. Germline-derived CDR1 and CDR2 are SGDLS and YYNGEE. V was trimmed by 4 bases and J by 9 bases, leaving 20 bases between them. J is TRBJ1-5 and V is TRBV9; D perhaps matches TRBD1 (6 bases). The material sequenced was CD8+ T cells from peripheral blood mononuclear cells, taken before pregnancy. The receptor was isolated from a female donor with multiple sclerosis, enrolled in a pregnancy study. CDR3: CASSPEGGGRGPQHF. In nucleotides, the CDR3 is TGTGCCAGCAGCCCCGAGGGGGGGGGCCGAGGGCCCCAGCATTTT.